The 15 T cell receptor beta chains reported below all come from one sample, sequenced in a study of shared clonotypes between healthy human individuals (dated by TCRdb to 2018 to 2020). The method behind the library was the immunoSEQ multiplex PCR assay. TCRdb's version of the immuneACCESS table is confined to in-frame rearrangements and falls short of the full clone set. An unresolved V gene accounts for under half of the shortfall where checked; the remainder is of unknown origin. The sample table shows more than 1 million clones, and around 78% are seen once. More than 0.5% of the sample goes to the ten largest clones. The sample was memory CD4+ T cells from PBMCs. This specimen's cell subset or site label, interpreted: CD45RA-negative fraction. These receptors came from a man between 18 and 29 years old in good health. Some clones in this sample may be carry-over from other donors' samples.

The gene calls are TRBV19 and TRBJ2-1, with 7 bases that match TRBD2. The CDR3 runs to 17 residues. V shed 4 bases and J 0 bases; nucleotides not matched to a gene: 9. CDR1 and CDR2 from the germline V gene are LNHDA and SQIVND (reference sequence). The DNA for the CDR3 is TGTGCCAGTAGTAACCCACTAGCGCCAAGCTCCTACAATGAGCAGTTCTTC. It yields the protein CASSNPLAPSSYNEQFF. The complete variable domain, with remaining parts taken from reference TRBV19 and TRBJ2-1, reads DGGITQSPKYLFRKEGQNVTLSCEQNLNHDAMYWYRQDPGQGLRLIYYSQIVNDFQKGDIAEGYSVSREKKESFPLTVTSAQKNPTAFYLCASSNPLAPSSYNEQFFGPGTRLTVL.

The genes are TRBV28 and TRBJ2-5; a possible D gene is TRBD1 (6 bases). The CDR3 is 13 residues long. Looked up from germline, CDR1 is MDHEN and CDR2 is SYDVKM. Trimming left V 6 bases short and J 4 bases short, with 12 bases between. The CDR3, as DNA: TGTGCCAGCAGACAGGGCCCGCGAGAGACCCAGTACTTC. Its protein is CASRQGPRETQYF.

The V gene is TRBV2, the J gene TRBJ1-2; D ambiguous. This CDR3 contains 14 residues. The V end lost 7 bases, the J end lost 0 bases, and 12 bases lay between the germline ends. Germline V gene lookup returns CDR1 SNHLY and CDR2 FYNNEI. The CDR3 DNA is TGTGCCAGCACCACAACCCCTTCTAACTATGGCTACACCTTC. Translating gives CASTTTPSNYGYTF. Using reference TRBV2 and TRBJ1-2 for the parts outside the CDR3, the full variable domain is EPEVTQTPSHQVTQMGQEVILRCVPISNHLYFYWYRQILGQKVEFLVSFYNNEISEKSEIFDDQFSVERPDGSNFTLKIRSTKLEDSAMYFCASTTTPSNYGYTFGSGTRLTVV.

The rearrangement uses TRBV19 and TRBJ1-2; possible D gene TRBD1, 5 bases. Germline values: CDR1 LNHDA, CDR2 SQIVND (reference sequence). CDR3 length: 15 amino acids. The V gene lost 5 bases and the J gene lost 0 bases, with 13 bases spanning the gap. CDR3 amino acids: CASSDPGRTNYGYTF. As DNA, the CDR3 is TGTGCCAGTAGTGACCCAGGGCGGACTAACTATGGCTACACCTTC.

The chain is built from TRBV27 and TRBJ2-5, with D possibly matching TRBD1 (5 bases). Germline CDR1 MNHEY, CDR2 SMNVEV (reference sequence). The CDR3 has 12 amino acids. Trimming took 6 bases from V and 4 from J, leaving 9 bases between them. CDR3 nucleotides: TGTGCCAGCAGGACCCAGGGAGAGACCCAGTACTTC. It encodes CASRTQGETQYF.

This rearrangement joins TRBV18 to TRBJ2-7; tentative D call: TRBD2 (5 bases). The CDR3 is made up of 14 amino acids. V was pared by 2 bases and J by 0 bases, with 8 bases between. Germline V gives CDR1 KGHSH, CDR2 LQKENI. The CDR3 DNA reads as TGTGCCAGCTCACCAGAACGGGACTCCTACGAGCAGTACTTC. Translation: CASSPERDSYEQYF.

V is TRBV5-1 and J is TRBJ2-7, with unresolved D. Trimming took off 0 bases at V and 6 bases at J, with 7 bases between the two ends. The germline V gene encodes CDR1 SGHRS and CDR2 YFSETQ. The CDR3 contains 12 residues. The CDR3 loop is CASSLVPSEQYF. CDR3 DNA: TGCGCCAGCAGCTTGGTCCCGAGCGAGCAGTACTTC.

This clone was found many times. The chain has TRBV11-2 and TRBJ2-1, with 10 bases matching TRBD2. The CDR3 sequence is 14 residues long. Germline CDR1 reads SGHAT; CDR2 reads FQNNGV. V was pared by 3 bases and J by 9 bases, with 5 bases of the junction left unmatched. The CDR3 DNA follows: TGTGCCAGCAGCTTTTCAGCGGGAGGGCTTGAGCAGTTCTTC. Encoded protein: CASSFSAGGLEQFF.

This sequence joins TRBV7-9 and TRBJ1-4, with D unresolved. The CDR3 sequence is 14 residues long. The V gene's germline CDR1 is SEHNR and CDR2 FQNEAQ (reference sequence). The V end lost 2 bases, the J end lost 8 bases, and 12 bases lay between the germline ends. The CDR3: CASSLSGSWEKLFF. CDR3 bases: TGTGCCAGCAGCTTAAGCGGATCGTGGGAAAAACTGTTTTTT. The variable domain in full, with the rest retrieved from reference TRBV7-9 and TRBJ1-4, is DTGVSQNPRHKITKRGQNVTFRCDPISEHNRLYWYRQTLGQGPEFLTYFQNEAQLEKSRLLSDRFSAERPKGSFSTLEIQRTEQGDSAMYLCASSLSGSWEKLFFGSGTQLSVL.

V is TRBV5-8 and J is TRBJ2-4; 11 bases are a match to TRBD1. J was trimmed by 3 bases and V by 1 base; bases with no gene match: 3. Germline CDR1 and CDR2: SGHTS and YDEGEE. CDR3 length: 16 amino acids. Here the CDR3 reads CASSLIGTGGKNIQYF. In DNA form, the CDR3 reads TGTGCCAGCAGCTTGATCGGGACAGGGGGCAAAAACATTCAGTACTTC.

The V gene is TRBV9, the J gene TRBJ2-1, with D uncertain. CDR1 is SGDLS, CDR2 YYNGEE, per germline. The CDR3 sequence is 15 residues long. Deletions cut 2 bases from V and 7 bases from J, with 16 bases between. This chain's CDR3 is CASSVLGVWSNEQFF. The CDR3 DNA reads as TGTGCCAGCAGCGTTCTTGGGGTATGGAGTAATGAGCAGTTCTTC.

The chain uses TRBV5-4 and TRBJ1-2; D uncertain. V was pared by 4 bases and J by 0 bases, with 16 bases between. This CDR3 is built from 16 residues. CDR1 and CDR2 from the germline V gene are SGHNT and YYREEE (reference sequence). CDR3 in amino acids: CASSPWVALSNYGYTF. The CDR3, as DNA: TGTGCCAGCAGCCCGTGGGTAGCCCTCTCTAACTATGGCTACACCTTC.

This chain uses TRBV6-1 with TRBJ2-7; D is possibly TRBD2 (6 bases). The CDR3 covers 13 residues. Trimming cost V 6 bases and J 6 bases, with 15 bases left between them. Germline V gene data show CDR1 as MNHNS and CDR2 as SASEGT. The CDR3 here is CASRLSGDLEQYF. Written as DNA, the CDR3 is TGTGCCAGCAGACTTAGCGGTGATCTCGAGCAGTACTTC.

J is TRBJ1-6 and V is TRBV4-1; 8 nucleotides line up with TRBD1. Germline V CDR1 and CDR2: MGHRA, YSYEKL. The length of the CDR3 is 16 residues. Unmatched junction bases numbered 6, after V lost 2 bases and J lost 6 bases. CDR3 sequence (DNA): TGCGCCAGCAGCCAATCCGGACAGGGACCTAATTCACCCCTCCACTTT. It translates to CASSQSGQGPNSPLHF.

CDR3 bases: TGTGCCAGCAGCTTTTGGACTAGCGAGCAGTACTTC. Amino acids: CASSFWTSEQYF. J is TRBJ2-7 and V is TRBV11-2, with TRBD2 matching 7 bases. The germline CDR1 and CDR2 sequences are SGHAT and FQNNGV. This CDR3 region has 12 residues. The trim removed 3 bases at V and 6 bases at J, leaving 2 bases unmatched. The full variable domain, with the rest looked up from reference TRBV11-2 and TRBJ2-7, is EAGVAQSPRYKIIEKRQSVAFWCNPISGHATLYWYQQILGQGPKLLIQFQNNGVVDDSQLPKDRFSAERLKGVDSTLKIQPAKLEDSAVYLCASSFWTSEQYFGPGTRLTVT.